The 15 T cell receptor beta chains below were found in one sample sequenced in a study of response to subunit inactivated influenza vaccine. TCRdb fed the RT-PCR reads into MiXCR, producing one record per CDR3 protein. This table holds about 190,000 distinct CDR3 sequences, 14% found once. Sequencing was performed on CD8+ T cells sorted from PBMCs, taken 5 to 6 days after vaccination. These receptors were collected from a middle-aged man who received an inactivated influenza vaccine.

V usage is TRBV6-5 and J usage is TRBJ2-3, with D perhaps matching TRBD2 (6 bases). CDR1 and CDR2 from the germline V gene are MNHEY and SVGAGI. V was cut by 0 bases and J by 5 bases, with 15 bases left in between. CDR3 length: 16 amino acids. CDR3: CASSYSIADWEDTQYF. The DNA of the CDR3 is TGTGCCAGCAGTTACTCGATAGCGGATTGGGAAGATACGCAGTATTTT.

This clonotype has a handful of counts. The chain links TRBV6-2 or TRBV6-3 to TRBJ2-7, with 8 bases aligning to TRBD2. CDR1 and CDR2 from the germline V gene are MNHEY and SVGEGT. The CDR3 is made up of 15 amino acids. Trimming cost V 7 bases and J 4 bases; bases outside gene matches: 12. CDR3 protein: CASTPSGLEFYEQYF. DNA of the CDR3: TGTGCCAGCACTCCGTCGGGACTAGAGTTTTACGAGCAGTACTTC.

Only a few counts were recorded for this clonotype. The chain recombines TRBV6-2 or TRBV6-3 with TRBJ2-1; D gene ambiguous. With 8 bases removed from V and 5 bases from J, the gap between germline ends came to 10 bases. Germline V gives CDR1 MNHEY, CDR2 SVGEGT. The length of the CDR3 is 12 residues. The CDR3 DNA sequence: TGTGCCAGCGGCCTCCAGGACAATGAGCAGTTCTTC. This gives the protein CASGLQDNEQFF.

The chain couples TRBV27 to TRBJ2-1; no clear D gene. The germline CDR1 and CDR2 sequences are MNHEY and SMNVEV (reference sequence). This CDR3 spans 16 amino acids. V was trimmed by 2 bases and J by 0 bases, leaving 11 bases between them. CDR3 in amino acids: CASSLGVTVSYNEQFF. The CDR3, as DNA: TGTGCCAGCAGTTTAGGGGTCACTGTCTCCTACAATGAGCAGTTCTTC.

The sample holds a few counts of this clonotype. The rearrangement links TRBV10-3 to TRBJ2-7; D remains ambiguous. In germline, CDR1 is ENHRY, CDR2 SYGVKD. The CDR3 is 10 amino acids. V was trimmed by 4 bases and J by 12 bases, leaving 10 bases between them. Here the CDR3 reads CAISVLCAYF. The CDR3 nucleotides are TGTGCCATCAGTGTTTTATGCGCGTACTTC.

The CDR3 DNA reads as TGTGCCAGCAGCCAAGCAGTTGCGGGAGTAGAGACCCAGTACTTC. This translates into CASSQAVAGVETQYF. The V gene is TRBV14, the J gene TRBJ2-5; 7 nucleotides line up with TRBD2. Germline V gene sequence: CDR1 SGHDN, CDR2 FVKESK. The CDR3 sequence is 15 residues long. Trimming took 1 base from V and 4 from J; bases not matched to a gene: 6. Supplemented by reference TRBV14 and TRBJ2-5, the full variable domain reads EAGVTQFPSHSVIEKGQTVTLRCDPISGHDNLYWYRRVMGKEIKFLLHFVKESKQDESGMPNNRFLAERTGGTYSTLKVQPAELEDSGVYFCASSQAVAGVETQYFGPGTRLLVL.

The chain combines TRBV7-8 with TRBJ1-1; no definite D call. CDR3 length: 15 amino acids. Trimming left V 5 bases short and J 5 bases short, with 18 bases between. Germline V gene lookup returns CDR1 SGHVS and CDR2 FQNEAQ. The DNA for the CDR3 is TGTGCCAGCAGCGCAAGAAGGTTAGTCCGTACTGAAGCTTTCTTT. Translated, it gives CASSARRLVRTEAFF.

This chain joins TRBV12-3 or TRBV12-4 and TRBJ2-3; D gene ambiguous. V lost 0 bases, J lost 3 bases, and 7 bases lay in between. The CDR3 runs to 14 residues. The CDR3 DNA reads TGTGCCAGCAGTTTAGCGCTAAAAACAGATACGCAGTATTTT. Its protein is CASSLALKTDTQYF.

The table lists this clonotype with a count of one. The genes are TRBV19 and TRBJ2-7; D call uncertain. This CDR3 spans 13 amino acids. V was clipped by 3 bases and J by 0 bases, with 6 bases between them. Germline V lookup: CDR1 LNHDA, CDR2 SQIVND (reference sequence). CDR3 DNA: TGTGCCAGTAGTATCTCTCCCTCCTACGAGCAGTACTTC. Amino acid sequence: CASSISPSYEQYF.

This clonotype came up a few times. The rearrangement joins TRBV20-1 to TRBJ1-5; D is unclear. The germline V gene has CDR1 DFQATT and CDR2 SNEGSKA (reference sequence). Trimming shortened V by 5 bases and J by 7 bases, and 12 bases separated the two germline ends. There are 12 residues in the CDR3. CDR3 bases: TGCAGTGCTGGCGATGCCGGGCAGCCCCAGCATTTT. Translated, it gives CSAGDAGQPQHF.

This clonotype turned up a few times. The chain couples TRBV4-3 to TRBJ2-7; TRBD1 might be the D (7 bases). In germline, CDR1 is LGHNA, CDR2 YSLEER. V was trimmed by 4 bases and J by 1 base, leaving 17 bases between them. The CDR3 runs to 16 residues. The CDR3 here is CASSLIGGTESYEQYF. For the CDR3, the DNA is TGCGCCAGCAGCCTAATAGGAGGGACAGAATCCTACGAGCAGTACTTC.

The gene calls are TRBV7-8 and TRBJ2-1; the match to TRBD2 covers 9 bases. The CDR3 is made up of 13 amino acids. Germline-derived CDR1 and CDR2 are SGHVS and FQNEAQ. V was clipped by 5 bases and J by 9 bases; unmatched bases: 5. This chain's CDR3 is CASSPGLATEQFF. CDR3 coding DNA: TGTGCCAGCAGCCCGGGACTAGCAACTGAGCAGTTCTTC.

J is TRBJ2-6 and V is TRBV5-1, with 9 bases matching TRBD1. V shed 2 bases and J 1 base; nucleotides not matched to a gene: 7. CDR1 SGHRS and CDR2 YFSETQ come from the germline V gene. This CDR3 has 18 amino acids. The CDR3 region is CASSFGQGLYSGANVLTF. The CDR3 DNA is TGCGCCAGCAGCTTCGGACAGGGGCTTTATTCTGGGGCCAACGTCCTGACTTTC.

The chain is built from TRBV13 and TRBJ2-7; D is uncertain. Per the germline V gene, CDR1 is PRHDT and CDR2 is FYEKMQ (reference sequence). V was trimmed by 0 bases and J by 7 bases, leaving 7 bases between them. There are 12 residues in the CDR3. For the CDR3, the DNA is TGTGCCAGCAGCTTAGGCCAGACAGAGCAGTACTTC. It encodes CASSLGQTEQYF.

The V and J genes are TRBV6-5 and TRBJ1-3; D gene uncertain. V was cut by 2 bases and J by 0 bases, with 11 bases left in between. The germline gives CDR1 MNHEY, CDR2 SVGAGI. This CDR3 has 16 amino acids. In nucleotides, the CDR3 is TGTGCCAGCAGTTACGGTCCGGGATCCTCTGGAAACACCATATATTTT. Translation: CASSYGPGSSGNTIYF.